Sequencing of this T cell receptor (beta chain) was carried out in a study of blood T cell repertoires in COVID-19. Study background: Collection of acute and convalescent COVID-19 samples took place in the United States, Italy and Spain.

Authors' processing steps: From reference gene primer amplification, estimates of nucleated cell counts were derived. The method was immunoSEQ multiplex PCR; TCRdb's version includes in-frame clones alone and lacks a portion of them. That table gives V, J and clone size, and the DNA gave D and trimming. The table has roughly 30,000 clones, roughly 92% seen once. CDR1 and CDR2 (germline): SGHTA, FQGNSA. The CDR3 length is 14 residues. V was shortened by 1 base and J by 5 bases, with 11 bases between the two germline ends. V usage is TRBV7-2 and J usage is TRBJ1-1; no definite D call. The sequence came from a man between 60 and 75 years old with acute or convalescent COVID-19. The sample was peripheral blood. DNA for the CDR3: TGTGCCAGCAGCTTAGTTGAGGGATCGACTGAAGCTTTCTTT. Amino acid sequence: CASSLVEGSTEAFF.